These 27 T cell receptor beta chains share one sample of origin, sequenced in a study of blood T cell repertoires in COVID-19 (dated by TCRdb to 2018 to 2020). Library preparation used the immunoSEQ multiplex PCR assay. The source is immuneACCESS, and TCRdb retained only in-frame sequences with V and J called. Part of the clones is not carried over; for the studies checked, unresolved V genes explain less than half of this, and the remainder is unexplained. The sample yields some 31,000 clones; 65% to 90% were counted once. The top ten clones comprise 7.5% to 10% of the sample. The material sequenced was peripheral blood. The receptors originated from a man aged 80 or over with active COVID-19.

The chain uses TRBV14 and TRBJ2-7; 11 bases are shared with TRBD1. V lost 5 bases and J lost 4; bases outside the gene matches: 4. The CDR3 spans 14 residues. Germline CDR1 reads SGHDN; CDR2 reads FVKESK. CDR3 nucleotides: TGTGCCAGCAGCTCGGGACAGGGGGGATACGAGCAGTACTTC. It yields the protein CASSSGQGGYEQYF.

V and J are TRBV7-2 and TRBJ2-4, with TRBD2 as a possible D gene (6 bases). The CDR3 extends over 15 amino acids. Germline CDR1 and CDR2: SGHTA and FQGNSA. Trimming shortened V by 5 bases and J by 6 bases, and 17 bases separated the two germline ends. CDR3 coding DNA: TGTGCCAGCAGCGCTCTAGCGTCCACGATAAACATTCAGTACTTC. Translated, it gives CASSALASTINIQYF.

The V gene is TRBV19, the J gene TRBJ2-1, with TRBD2 as a possible D gene (7 bases). Germline CDR1 reads LNHDA; CDR2 reads SQIVND (reference sequence). The length of the CDR3 is 15 residues. V was trimmed by 2 bases and J by 4 bases, leaving 12 bases between them. The CDR3 spells CASSILGGAYNEQFF. The CDR3 coding sequence is TGTGCCAGTAGTATATTGGGGGGGGCTTACAATGAGCAGTTCTTC. Full variable domain (outside the CDR3, taken from reference TRBV19 and TRBJ2-1): DGGITQSPKYLFRKEGQNVTLSCEQNLNHDAMYWYRQDPGQGLRLIYYSQIVNDFQKGDIAEGYSVSREKKESFPLTVTSAQKNPTAFYLCASSILGGAYNEQFFGPGTRLTVL.

This sequence joins TRBV7-2 and TRBJ2-5; D remains ambiguous. V gave up 4 bases and J gave up 0 bases, with 3 bases separating them. CDR1 is SGHTA, CDR2 FQGNSA, per germline. This CDR3 has 12 amino acids. The CDR3 DNA follows: TGTGCCAGCAGCTCGTACCAAGAGACCCAGTACTTC. This codes for CASSSYQETQYF.

In this sample, this clone is medium-sized (0.01 to 0.1%). The chain is built from TRBV6-5 and TRBJ1-4, with a tentative D call TRBD1 (6 bases). Per the germline V gene, CDR1 is MNHEY and CDR2 is SVGAGI. V lost 2 bases to trimming and J lost 11 bases, with 12 bases between them. This CDR3 comprises 13 residues. The DNA of the CDR3 is TGTGCCAGCAGTTACGTGGGGGCCGGTAAACTGTTTTTT. Protein sequence: CASSYVGAGKLFF.

This chain links TRBV18 with TRBJ2-3; D may be TRBD1 (6 bases). The V and J ends lost 3 bases and 1 base respectively, with 14 bases between them. Looked up from germline, CDR1 is KGHSH and CDR2 is LQKENI. The CDR3 is made up of 16 amino acids. CDR3 sequence (DNA): TGTGCCAGCTCACCTAAAGGGGACAAGGGCACAGATACGCAGTATTTT. It specifies CASSPKGDKGTDTQYF.

The rearrangement uses TRBV10-3 and TRBJ2-3; 8 bases align to TRBD1. The junction had 11 bases not matched to a gene; V was cut back by 11 bases and J by 1 base. Germline values: CDR1 ENHRY, CDR2 SYGVKD. CDR3 length equals 15 residues. The CDR3 bases are TGTGCCTCCAGTCCGGGACAGGTGGGCACAGATACGCAGTATTTT. Its protein is CASSPGQVGTDTQYF.

In nucleotides, the CDR3 is TGTGCCACCAGTGATGAGTTCGCCACAGATACGCAGTATTTT. Residues: CATSDEFATDTQYF. The V and J genes are TRBV24-1 and TRBJ2-3; D is uncertain. The germline CDR1 and CDR2 sequences are KGHDR and SFDVKD. The V and J ends lost 3 bases and 2 bases respectively, with 8 bases between them. This CDR3 is built from 14 residues.

This chain uses TRBV5-1 with TRBJ1-2; TRBD1 matches 7 bases. The V and J ends lost 4 bases and 5 bases, in that order; junction bases with no gene match: 5. The CDR3 totals 13 residues. Per germline, CDR1 SGHRS and CDR2 YFSETQ. In DNA form, the CDR3 reads TGCGCCAGCAGCCCAGGGGGGTCTTATGGCTACACCTTC. Its translation: CASSPGGSYGYTF.

V and J are TRBV25-1 and TRBJ2-5, with 7 bases aligning to TRBD1. Looked up from germline, CDR1 is MGHDK and CDR2 is SYGVNS. The CDR3 runs 16 residues. V shed 4 bases and J 1 base; nucleotides not matched to a gene: 9. CDR3 region: CASSGPLGDSQETQYF. The DNA for the CDR3 is TGTGCCAGCAGTGGCCCGCTAGGGGACAGCCAAGAGACCCAGTACTTC.

V is TRBV5-1 and J is TRBJ1-1; the D is unclear. The V end was cut by 0 bases, the J end by 0 bases, with 9 bases between. CDR1 is SGHRS, CDR2 YFSETQ, per germline. CDR3 size: 15 residues. CDR3 loop: CASSLDDTMNTEAFF. The CDR3 coding sequence is TGCGCCAGCAGCTTGGACGACACGATGAACACTGAAGCTTTCTTT. Combining the CDR3 with reference TRBV5-1 and TRBJ1-1 gives the whole variable domain KAGVTQTPRYLIKTRGQQVTLSCSPISGHRSVSWYQQTPGQGLQFLFEYFSETQRNKGNFPGRFSGRQFSNSRSEMNVSTLELGDSALYLCASSLDDTMNTEAFFGQGTRLTVV.

The chain combines TRBV6-5 with TRBJ1-1; TRBD1 agrees at 8 bases. CDR1 is MNHEY, CDR2 SVGAGI, per germline. This CDR3 contains 14 residues. The trim removed 6 bases at V and 1 base at J, leaving 4 bases unmatched. Written as DNA, the CDR3 is TGTGCCAGCAGGGTCGACAGGGGGAACACTGAAGCTTTCTTT. Protein: CASRVDRGNTEAFF.

The gene calls are TRBV7-9 and TRBJ1-1, with 9 bases fitting TRBD1. With 1 base clipped from V and 4 bases from J, the junction kept 4 bases outside the gene matches. From germline, CDR1 is SEHNR and CDR2 FQNEAQ (reference sequence). This CDR3 has 15 amino acids. CDR3 protein: CASSLGGQGSTEAFF. The CDR3 DNA sequence: TGTGCCAGCAGCTTAGGGGGACAGGGCTCCACTGAAGCTTTCTTT.

The chain couples TRBV9 to TRBJ2-1; D is possibly TRBD1 (5 bases). The germline CDR1 and CDR2 sequences are SGDLS and YYNGEE. CDR3 size: 16 residues. Trimming took 3 bases from V and 0 from J, leaving 13 bases between them. CDR3 nucleotide sequence: TGTGCCAGCAGCGCCTTGGGGCAAGCCTCCTACAATGAGCAGTTCTTC. Translation gives CASSALGQASYNEQFF.

The V call is TRBV24-1, the J call TRBJ2-3, with TRBD2 matching 12 bases. This CDR3 contains 17 residues. V lost 4 bases to trimming and J lost 5 bases; unmatched junction nucleotides: 9. The germline V gene encodes CDR1 KGHDR and CDR2 SFDVKD. The CDR3 nucleotides are TGTGCCACCAGTGAACCTAGCGGGGGGGCCGGGAAAGATACGCAGTATTTT. The encoded protein is CATSEPSGGAGKDTQYF.

The chain carries TRBV7-2 and TRBJ2-5; 15 bases are a match to TRBD2. The V gene's germline CDR1 is SGHTA and CDR2 FQGNSA. This CDR3 region has 18 residues. Trimming at V came to 4 bases and at J to 5 bases, leaving 11 bases not matched to a gene. CDR3 nucleotides: TGTGCCAGCAGCTCTCCCGGGACTAGCGGGGGGCCTGGGGAGACCCAGTACTTC. Encoded protein: CASSSPGTSGGPGETQYF.

This chain joins TRBV27 and TRBJ2-7; 13 bases fit TRBD2. Losses at the gene ends were 6 bases for V and 1 base for J; bases not matched to a gene: 3. Germline values: CDR1 MNHEY, CDR2 SMNVEV (reference sequence). The CDR3 loop spans 15 amino acids. DNA for the CDR3: TGTGCCAGCAGCCCGGGACTAGCGGGGTCCTACGAGCAGTACTTC. This gives the protein CASSPGLAGSYEQYF.

The CDR3 region is CASSPDRTNSPLHF. The CDR3 DNA reads TGTGCCAGCTCCCCCGACAGAACCAATTCACCCCTCCACTTT. The V gene is TRBV18, the J gene TRBJ1-6; tentatively, D is TRBD1 (5 bases). Germline CDR1 and CDR2: KGHSH and LQKENI. V lost 6 bases and J lost 7, with 13 bases in between. The CDR3 has 14 residues.

The chain links TRBV5-4 to TRBJ2-5, with D uncertain. Trimming took off 0 bases at V and 6 bases at J, with 9 bases between the two ends. This CDR3 has 13 residues. Germline V gene lookup returns CDR1 SGHNT and CDR2 YYREEE (reference sequence). CDR3: CASSLVAGKTQYF. CDR3 nucleotide sequence: TGTGCCAGCAGCTTGGTGGCAGGCAAGACCCAGTACTTC.

This clone occurred a few times. J is TRBJ1-5 and V is TRBV19, with a weak D call TRBD1 (5 bases). The length of the CDR3 is 16 residues. Germline V gene data show CDR1 as LNHDA and CDR2 as SQIVND (reference sequence). V lost 5 bases to trimming and J lost 0 bases, with 14 bases between them. CDR3 residues: CASSPWAGYSNQPQHF. In DNA form, the CDR3 reads TGTGCCAGTAGTCCGTGGGCAGGGTATAGCAATCAGCCCCAGCATTTT.

The chain has TRBV9 and TRBJ2-6; 7 nucleotides match TRBD1. Trimming removed 7 bases from V and 2 bases from J; junction bases left unmatched: 9. Germline loops: CDR1 SGDLS, CDR2 YYNGEE. The CDR3 spans 16 residues. Here the CDR3 reads CASASPQGAGANVLTF. The CDR3 DNA reads TGTGCCAGCGCTTCCCCTCAGGGGGCTGGGGCCAACGTCCTGACTTTC.

A few counts support this clone. The CDR3 spells CSARQNNEKLFF. The CDR3 DNA sequence: TGCAGCGCACGACAGAATAATGAAAAACTGTTTTTT. This chain links TRBV29-1 with TRBJ1-4, with D perhaps TRBD1 (5 bases). This CDR3 spans 12 amino acids. Germline lookup yields CDR1 SQVTM and CDR2 ANQGSEA. Trimming took 7 bases from V and 4 from J, leaving 10 bases between them.

This clone was recorded only once. CDR3 protein: CASSGGQEGFNEQFF. CDR3 bases: TGTGCCAGCAGCGGGGGACAGGAGGGGTTCAATGAGCAGTTCTTC. This chain uses TRBV7-2 with TRBJ2-1, with TRBD1 matching 8 bases. The CDR3 has 15 residues. Losses at the gene ends were 5 bases for V and 6 bases for J; bases not matched to a gene: 9. The germline V gene has CDR1 SGHTA and CDR2 FQGNSA.

The chain combines TRBV6-2 or TRBV6-3 with TRBJ2-3, with D maybe TRBD2 (5 bases). Between the trimmed V and J ends, which lost 6 bases and 5 bases, there was a span of 9 bases. There are 12 residues in the CDR3. Germline assignment: CDR1 MNHEY and CDR2 SVGEGT. In DNA form, the CDR3 reads TGTGCCAGCAGCCTACTAGGAGATACGCAGTATTTT. Its translation is CASSLLGDTQYF.

The genes are TRBV3-1 (or the pseudogene TRBV3-2) and TRBJ1-2; D call uncertain. The V gene lost 2 bases and the J gene lost 0 bases, with 4 bases spanning the gap. The CDR3 length is 13 residues. From germline, CDR1 is LGHDT and CDR2 YNNKEL (reference sequence). The CDR3 nucleotides read TGTGCCAGCAGCCAACGGTCTAACTATGGCTACACCTTC. It encodes CASSQRSNYGYTF.

The CDR3 loop reads CASSRGTGDTEAFF. CDR3 DNA sequence: TGCGCCAGCAGCCGAGGAACAGGGGACACTGAAGCTTTCTTT. The chain is built from TRBV5-1 and TRBJ1-1, with TRBD1 identical over 7 bases. Per germline, CDR1 SGHRS and CDR2 YFSETQ. V gave up 4 bases and J gave up 3 bases; unmatched junction bases: 6. The CDR3 runs to 14 residues.

The chain is built from TRBV2 and TRBJ2-2; D gene unclear. CDR3 length: 15 residues. The germline V gene has CDR1 SNHLY and CDR2 FYNNEI. The V end was cut by 2 bases, the J end by 4 bases, with 11 bases between. The CDR3 bases are TGTGCCAGCAGTGAACTGCTCCTGCGCACCGGGGAGCTGTTTTTT. Translation: CASSELLLRTGELFF.